This T cell receptor (beta chain) derives from a study of blood T cell repertoires in COVID-19 (dated by TCRdb to 2018 to 2021). With respect to the entire study: Collaborator samples came from the United States, Italy and Spain and covered acute and convalescent phases of COVID-19. HLA class I and class II types, where available, came from metadata supplied by the sample provider rather than from assay-based typing. The repertoires were released in a freely available public database meant as a resource for research on the immune response to SARS-CoV-2. Sample metadata almost always included a de-identified subject ID, COVID-19 status, age in years and sex. The material from the prospective study consisted of cDNA or gDNA derived from T cells, B-cell-depleted T cells, or PBMCs. Subjects who had been exposed to COVID-19, were actively infected with it, or had recovered from it provided the deeply sampled blood TCRbeta repertoires that made up the dataset. Samples came from the ongoing ImmuneRACE study (first 160 participants) plus 1,254 subjects from 6 global collaborators. Results the study describes overall, beyond this receptor: Clinical and demographic metadata were provided uncurated, with the amount varying by source and participant.

TCRbeta CDR3 regions were amplified from genomic DNA by means of the immunoSEQ Assay, a bias-controlled multiplex PCR. In the authors' own workflow: The number of nucleated cells in each sample was estimated by amplification of reference gene primers within the assay. Sequence reads were collapsed and filtered to measure the absolute abundance of every unique TCRbeta CDR3 rearrangement. For each sample, productive Simpson clonality was calculated as the square root of Simpson's diversity index over productive rearrangements. Here the immuneACCESS table is served through TCRdb, limited to in-frame sequences with V and J called. Missing clones are a known gap in these copies; in checked studies unresolved V genes cover under half, and the rest lacks a known reason. The V and J calls and the clone size are those of that table, but D and trimming were determined from the DNA. For this sample the table gives some 490,000 clones, of which roughly nine tenths were detected only once. The leading ten clones occupy 8.3% of the sample.

With respect to this clone: No antigen is known for it. Base qualities are not at hand, and no much larger clone is one base apart.

Based on the germline V gene (reference sequence), the CDR1 and CDR2 sequences are LNHDA and SQIVND. Taken from cysteine to phenylalanine, the CDR3 has 15 residues. CDR3 DNA is the only sequence kept; it has 45 bases, read in frame from the first base. V and J are truncated by 7 bases and 2 bases respectively, leaving an intervening sequence of 15 bases. Participants in the prospective study were enrolled through a virtual design, were aged about 18 to 100 years, and lived in fewer than 30 United States geographic areas. Cohort assignment in the prospective study relied on participant-reported clinical history from a screening survey and a study questionnaire. ImmuneRACE Cohort 3 recovered participants were defined by two consecutive negative NP/OP PCR tests, healthcare professional clearance, or symptom resolution. In the prospective study, mobile phlebotomists collected whole blood, serum and a nasopharyngeal or oropharyngeal swab from each participant. Over a roughly 2-month period, participants in the prospective study had the option of providing additional blood draws and questionnaires. Before DNA extraction, prospective study blood samples were shipped either frozen or at room temperature.

Material: PBMCs or T cells enriched from blood (not recorded which). This TCR was sampled from an older woman who had recovered from COVID-19. Recombination connected TRBV19 to TRBJ1-5, with no reliable assignment of the D segment. The bases read TGTGCCAGTAAGTCGTGGCAGATCCGCAATCAGCCCCAGCATTTT. This yields the protein CASKSWQIRNQPQHF.